The 21 T cell receptor beta chains in this list originate from one sample, sequenced in a study of blood T cell repertoires in COVID-19. The method was immunoSEQ multiplex PCR; TCRdb's version includes in-frame clones alone and lacks a portion of them. The repertoire includes 85,000 to 95,000 clones, approximately 88% of them detected once, and 0.47% sits in the top ten. Specimen: peripheral blood. The receptors shown here come from a man aged 55 to 70 with acute or convalescent COVID-19.

As regards this clone: Other nucleotide sequences from this sample produce the same CDR3. The chain is built from TRBV19 and TRBJ2-6; D remains ambiguous. The germline V gene encodes CDR1 LNHDA and CDR2 SQIVND (reference sequence). The length of the CDR3 is 15 residues. The V end was cut by 3 bases, the J end by 0 bases, with 6 bases between. The CDR3 DNA reads TGTGCCAGTAGTATCGGTAGCTCTGGGGCCAACGTCCTGACTTTC. Translation: CASSIGSSGANVLTF.

The chain carries TRBV2 and TRBJ2-3; 9 bases are a match to TRBD2. Germline V gene lookup returns CDR1 SNHLY and CDR2 FYNNEI. The CDR3 extends over 17 amino acids. After removal of 6 bases from V and 4 bases from J, the junction contained 14 bases not matched to a gene. The CDR3 sequence: CASSDVRGLAVADTQYF. The CDR3, as DNA: TGTGCCAGCAGCGACGTCAGGGGACTAGCCGTGGCAGATACGCAGTATTTT.

The chain couples TRBV30 to TRBJ1-2, with D maybe TRBD1 (5 bases). Germline lookup yields CDR1 GTSNPN and CDR2 SVGIG (reference sequence). The CDR3 consists of 14 residues. Trimming removed 5 bases at V and 8 bases at J, with 21 bases between. CDR3 sequence: CAWERAAGTGGYTF. DNA of the CDR3: TGTGCCTGGGAGCGGGCGGCAGGGACGGGGGGCTACACCTTC.

This clone has only one observation. The chain has TRBV5-6 and TRBJ2-7; a weak D match, TRBD2 (5 bases). V lost 0 bases to trimming and J lost 3 bases, with 13 bases between them. Germline assignment: CDR1 SGHDT and CDR2 YYEEEE. This CDR3 region has 15 residues. The CDR3 DNA is TGTGCCAGCAGCTTGGGGACTGGACTGAACTACGAGCAGTACTTC. Its protein is CASSLGTGLNYEQYF. Using reference TRBV5-6 and TRBJ2-7 for the parts outside the CDR3, the full variable domain is DAGVTQSPTHLIKTRGQQVTLRCSPKSGHDTVSWYQQALGQGPQFIFQYYEEEERQRGNFPDRFSGHQFPNYSSELNVNALLLGDSALYLCASSLGTGLNYEQYFGPGTRLTVT.

This chain links TRBV24-1 with TRBJ2-3, with TRBD1 matching over 8 bases. Trimming removed 6 bases from V and 0 bases from J; junction bases left unmatched: 7. CDR1 is KGHDR and CDR2 is SFDVKD in the germline V gene. CDR3 size: 16 residues. CDR3 DNA sequence: TGTGCCACCAGTAGTCGGGGACAGGCCAGCACAGATACGCAGTATTTT. Translating it yields CATSSRGQASTDTQYF.

In its sample, this clone was seen once. This chain connects TRBV19 to TRBJ1-3; D may be TRBD1 (5 bases). Germline V gene data show CDR1 as LNHDA and CDR2 as SQIVND (reference sequence). Trimming shortened V by 7 bases and J by 1 base, and 8 bases separated the two germline ends. The CDR3 has 13 amino acids. The CDR3 reads CASTGTSGNTIYF. The CDR3 region has the DNA TGTGCCAGTACAGGGACTTCTGGAAACACCATATATTTT.

The genes are TRBV12-3 or TRBV12-4 and TRBJ2-1; 12 positions agree with TRBD2. The CDR3 extends over 13 amino acids. V lost 3 bases to trimming and J lost 10 bases; unmatched junction nucleotides: 1. DNA for the CDR3: TGTGCCAGCAGTTTCGGACTAGCGGGAGAGCAGTTCTTC. It is translated as CASSFGLAGEQFF.

V usage is TRBV9 and J usage is TRBJ2-7; possibly TRBD1 for D (5 bases). The CDR3 runs 14 residues. Germline values: CDR1 SGDLS, CDR2 YYNGEE. The germline V and J ends were trimmed by 1 base and 3 bases, with 11 bases remaining between them. CDR3 amino acids: CASSVQGEHYEQYF. The DNA for the CDR3 is TGTGCCAGCAGCGTACAGGGCGAGCACTACGAGCAGTACTTC.

The chain links TRBV10-3 to TRBJ1-3; 9 bases are a match to TRBD1. CDR1 is ENHRY and CDR2 is SYGVKD in the germline V gene. V lost 6 bases to trimming and J lost 4 bases; unmatched junction nucleotides: 10. This CDR3 is built from 16 residues. CDR3 residues: CAIRPGTGNYGNTIYF. The DNA of the CDR3 is TGTGCCATCAGGCCCGGGACAGGGAACTACGGAAACACCATATATTTT.

The V call is TRBV10-3, the J call TRBJ2-3; D possibly corresponds to TRBD2 (6 bases). The CDR3 is made up of 14 amino acids. Germline V gene data show CDR1 as ENHRY and CDR2 as SYGVKD. V gave up 4 bases and J gave up 2 bases, with 10 bases separating them. The CDR3 sequence: CAISVGGDTDTQYF. CDR3 bases: TGTGCCATCAGTGTTGGAGGGGACACAGATACGCAGTATTTT.

The sample holds one count of this clone. The chain employs TRBV5-4 and TRBJ2-3; 9 bases fit TRBD2. V shed 2 bases and J 1 base; nucleotides not matched to a gene: 8. This CDR3 has 17 amino acids. Germline loops: CDR1 SGHNT, CDR2 YYREEE (reference sequence). The CDR3 spells CASSFLFGGGGTDTQYF. CDR3 bases: TGTGCCAGCAGCTTCTTATTTGGCGGGGGGGGCACAGATACGCAGTATTTT.

The rearrangement joins TRBV5-6 to TRBJ1-1; weak D call: TRBD1 (6 bases). This CDR3 has 16 residues. Germline CDR1 and CDR2: SGHDT and YYEEEE. V lost 2 bases to trimming and J lost 1 base, with 15 bases between them. CDR3 nucleotides: TGTGCCAGCAGCTTTGGTACAGGGCTAACGAACACTGAAGCTTTCTTT. It is translated as CASSFGTGLTNTEAFF.

The genes are TRBV5-1 and TRBJ2-1; TRBD2 matches at 8 bases. The CDR3 length is 14 residues. Germline-derived CDR1 and CDR2 are SGHRS and YFSETQ. The trim removed 6 bases at V and 0 bases at J, leaving 2 bases unmatched. The CDR3: CASKSGSSYNEQFF. CDR3 in DNA: TGCGCCAGCAAAAGCGGGAGCTCCTACAATGAGCAGTTCTTC. Based on the CDR3 plus reference TRBV5-1 and TRBJ2-1, the full variable domain is KAGVTQTPRYLIKTRGQQVTLSCSPISGHRSVSWYQQTPGQGLQFLFEYFSETQRNKGNFPGRFSGRQFSNSRSEMNVSTLELGDSALYLCASKSGSSYNEQFFGPGTRLTVL.

The chain joins TRBV2 to TRBJ1-6; 9 bases line up with TRBD1. Germline V gene sequence: CDR1 SNHLY, CDR2 FYNNEI. There are 11 residues in the CDR3. V was clipped by 6 bases and J by 17 bases; unmatched bases: 5. CDR3 DNA sequence: TGTGCCAGCAGATCCGGGACAGGGTTCCACTTT. This codes for CASRSGTGFHF. The variable domain in full, completed from reference TRBV2 and TRBJ1-6, reads EPEVTQTPSHQVTQMGQEVILRCVPISNHLYFYWYRQILGQKVEFLVSFYNNEISEKSEIFDDQFSVERPDGSNFTLKIRSTKLEDSAMYFCASRSGTGFHFGNGTRLTVT.

This clone occurred once. The chain couples TRBV6-5 to TRBJ1-1; D remains unclear. Trimming took 5 bases from V and 3 from J, leaving 10 bases between them. Germline V gene sequence: CDR1 MNHEY, CDR2 SVGAGI. This CDR3 is 13 amino acids long. In DNA form, the CDR3 reads TGTGCCAGCAGTCGCCTGGCGGACACTGAAGCTTTCTTT. Amino acids: CASSRLADTEAFF.

This chain connects TRBV7-8 to TRBJ1-6, with 8 bases aligning to TRBD1. This CDR3 region has 17 residues. Germline CDR1 and CDR2: SGHVS and FQNEAQ. V was pared by 5 bases and J by 0 bases, with 6 bases of the junction left unmatched. Here the CDR3 DNA reads TGTGCCAGCAGCACAACAGGGGGATTCTCCTATAATTCACCCCTCCACTTT. Translating it yields CASSTTGGFSYNSPLHF.

The chain uses TRBV5-6 and TRBJ2-1; 9 bases line up with TRBD2. The junction had 9 bases not matched to a gene; V was cut back by 4 bases and J by 7 bases. From germline, CDR1 is SGHDT and CDR2 YYEEEE. The CDR3 runs to 15 residues. CDR3 protein: CASSPMSGRSNEQFF. DNA of the CDR3: TGTGCCAGCAGCCCAATGAGCGGGAGGTCAAATGAGCAGTTCTTC.

The CDR3 DNA follows: TGTGCCAGCAGTGGCAGGGGGTGGAGGGGATTTGAGGTGAGCGAGCAGTACTTC. Amino acid sequence: CASSGRGWRGFEVSEQYF. This chain uses TRBV27 with TRBJ2-7; perhaps TRBD1 as D (7 bases). V shed 5 bases and J shed 6 bases, with 29 bases lying between them. CDR3 size: 18 residues. The germline V gene has CDR1 MNHEY and CDR2 SMNVEV (reference sequence).

In this sample, this clone turned up once. The V gene is TRBV5-1, the J gene TRBJ2-7; 10 nucleotides match TRBD2. J gave up 4 bases and V 5 bases, and 0 bases lay outside the gene matches. Per germline, CDR1 SGHRS and CDR2 YFSETQ. The CDR3 length is 12 residues. The CDR3 region has the DNA TGCGCCAGCAGTAGCGGGGGGTACGAGCAGTACTTC. It encodes CASSSGGYEQYF.

This rearrangement joins TRBV6-1 to TRBJ2-7; D may be TRBD1 (6 bases). Germline V CDR1 and CDR2: MNHNS, SASEGT. The CDR3 spans 15 residues. The V gene lost 2 bases and the J gene lost 2 bases, with 13 bases spanning the gap. The CDR3 sequence: CASSESGTLAYEQYF. The CDR3 nucleotides read TGTGCCAGCAGTGAATCTGGGACACTAGCCTACGAGCAGTACTTC.

V gene TRBV7-8 combines with J gene TRBJ2-2; D uncertain. The V gene's germline CDR1 is SGHVS and CDR2 FQNEAQ. V was trimmed by 0 bases and J by 0 bases, leaving 17 bases between them. CDR3 length: 19 residues. The CDR3 DNA follows: TGTGCCAGCAGCTTAGCGTTCAAGACTGGGTCATCGAACACCGGGGAGCTGTTTTTT. It is translated as CASSLAFKTGSSNTGELFF.